This T cell receptor (beta chain) came from a study of identical twins. This CDR3 has 12 residues. The ends lost 6 bases at V and 10 bases at J; junction bases unmatched: 9. Germline V lookup: CDR1 DFQATT, CDR2 SNEGSKA (reference sequence). Each cDNA held unique molecular identifiers, and template switching gave it a universal primer site. TCRdb reprocessed the 5' RACE reads via MiXCR and lists one record per CDR3 protein. The sample lists approximately 1.8 million distinct CDR3 sequences; under 35% were seen once. In this sample, this clonotype turned up a few times. This clonotype was sampled from a newborn girl in good health. J is TRBJ2-1 and V is TRBV20-1; 7 bases align to TRBD1. Sequencing was done on a sample of cord blood. CDR3 nucleotide sequence: TGCAGTGCGAACCACAGGGGATACGAGCAGTTCTTC. Translated, it gives CSANHRGYEQFF.